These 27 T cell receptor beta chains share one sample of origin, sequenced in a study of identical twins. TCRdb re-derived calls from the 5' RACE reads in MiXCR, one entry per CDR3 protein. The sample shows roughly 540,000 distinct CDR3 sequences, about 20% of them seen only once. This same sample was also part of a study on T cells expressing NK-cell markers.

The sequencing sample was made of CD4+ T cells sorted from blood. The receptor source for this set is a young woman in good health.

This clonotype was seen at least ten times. CDR3 loop: CASSFAGETQYF. The CDR3 DNA follows: TGTGCCAGCAGTTTCGCGGGGGAGACCCAGTACTTC. The V and J genes are TRBV12-3 or TRBV12-4 and TRBJ2-5; D may be TRBD2 (6 bases). V lost 3 bases, J lost 5 bases, and 7 bases lay in between. The CDR3 runs 12 residues.

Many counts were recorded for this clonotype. CDR3 sequence reads: CASRPEYNNYGYTF. Written as DNA, the CDR3 is TGTGCCAGCAGGCCGGAATATAATAACTATGGCTACACCTTC. The chain combines TRBV12-3 or TRBV12-4 with TRBJ1-2; no reliable D call. Trimming removed 6 bases at V and 1 base at J, with 12 bases between. The length of the CDR3 is 14 residues.

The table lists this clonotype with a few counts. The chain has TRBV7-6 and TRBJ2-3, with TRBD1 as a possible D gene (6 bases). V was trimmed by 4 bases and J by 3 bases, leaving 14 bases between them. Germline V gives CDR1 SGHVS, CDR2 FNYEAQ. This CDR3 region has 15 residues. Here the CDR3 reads CASSSQGSGTDTQYF. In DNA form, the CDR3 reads TGTGCCAGCAGCTCACAGGGTTCGGGGACAGATACGCAGTATTTT.

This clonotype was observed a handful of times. The CDR3 loop is CASSQDGLTLSGYTF. The CDR3 bases are TGCGCCAGCAGCCAAGATGGACTTACCCTCAGCGGCTACACCTTC. This chain connects TRBV4-3 to TRBJ1-2; no clear D. Looked up from germline, CDR1 is LGHNA and CDR2 is YSLEER. V lost 0 bases and J lost 8, with 16 bases in between. The CDR3 runs to 15 residues.

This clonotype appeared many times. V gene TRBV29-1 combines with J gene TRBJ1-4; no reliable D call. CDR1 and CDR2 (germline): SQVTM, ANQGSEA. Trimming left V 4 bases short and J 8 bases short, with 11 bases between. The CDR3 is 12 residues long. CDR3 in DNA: TGCAGCGTTGCTCCGGTCGAGGAAAAACTGTTTTTT. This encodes CSVAPVEEKLFF.

CDR3 coding DNA: TGTGCCAGCAGCGTAGAGTTAGCGGGAGCCAAAAACATTCAGTACTTC. Its translation is CASSVELAGAKNIQYF. V and J are TRBV9 and TRBJ2-4; 7 bases align to TRBD2. CDR1 is SGDLS, CDR2 YYNGEE, per germline. V lost 0 bases, J lost 0 bases, and 3 bases stayed unmatched. This CDR3 has 16 amino acids.

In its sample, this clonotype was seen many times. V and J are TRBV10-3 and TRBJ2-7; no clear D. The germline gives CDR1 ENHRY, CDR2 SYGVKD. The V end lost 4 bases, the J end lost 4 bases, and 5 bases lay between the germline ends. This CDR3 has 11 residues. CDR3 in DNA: TGTGCCATCAGTGGGCGGTACGAGCAGTACTTC. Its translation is CAISGRYEQYF.

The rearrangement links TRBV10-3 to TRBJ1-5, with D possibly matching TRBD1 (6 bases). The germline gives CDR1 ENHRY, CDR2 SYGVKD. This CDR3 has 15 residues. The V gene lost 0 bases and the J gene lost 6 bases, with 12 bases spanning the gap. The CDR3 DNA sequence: TGTGCCATCAGTGAGTCGAACAGGGTGAGTCAGCCCCAGCATTTT. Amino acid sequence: CAISESNRVSQPQHF.

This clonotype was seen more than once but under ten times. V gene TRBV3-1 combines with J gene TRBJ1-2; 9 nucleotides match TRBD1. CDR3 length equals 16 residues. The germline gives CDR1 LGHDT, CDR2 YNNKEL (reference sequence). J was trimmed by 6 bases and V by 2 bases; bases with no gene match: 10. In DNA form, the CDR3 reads TGTGCCAGCAGCCAATTTGGGGGACAGGGTAATCATGGCTACACCTTC. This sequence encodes CASSQFGGQGNHGYTF.

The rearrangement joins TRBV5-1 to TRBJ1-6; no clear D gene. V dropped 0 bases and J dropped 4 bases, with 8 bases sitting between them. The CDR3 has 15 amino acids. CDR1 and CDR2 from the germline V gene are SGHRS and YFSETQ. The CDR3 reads CASSLGSHYNSPLHF. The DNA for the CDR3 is TGCGCCAGCAGCTTGGGCAGCCATTATAATTCACCCCTCCACTTT.

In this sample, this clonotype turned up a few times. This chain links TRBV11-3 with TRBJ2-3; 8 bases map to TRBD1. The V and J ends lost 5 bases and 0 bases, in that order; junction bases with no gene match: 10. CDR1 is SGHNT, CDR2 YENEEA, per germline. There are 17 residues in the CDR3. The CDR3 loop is CASSRNPGQGSTDTQYF. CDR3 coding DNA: TGTGCCAGCAGCCGTAACCCTGGACAGGGAAGCACAGATACGCAGTATTTT.

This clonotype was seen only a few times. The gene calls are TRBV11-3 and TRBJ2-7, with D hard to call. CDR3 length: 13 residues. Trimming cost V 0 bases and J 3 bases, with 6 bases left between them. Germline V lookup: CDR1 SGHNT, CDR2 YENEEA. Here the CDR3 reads CASSLDQDYEQYF. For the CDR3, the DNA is TGTGCCAGCAGCTTAGATCAGGACTACGAGCAGTACTTC.

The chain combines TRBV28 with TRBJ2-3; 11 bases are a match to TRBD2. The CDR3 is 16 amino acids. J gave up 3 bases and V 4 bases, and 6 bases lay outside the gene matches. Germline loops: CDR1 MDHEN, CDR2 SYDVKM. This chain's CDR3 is CASSSPASGRTDTQYF. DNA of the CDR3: TGTGCCAGCAGTTCCCCGGCTAGCGGGAGGACAGATACGCAGTATTTT.

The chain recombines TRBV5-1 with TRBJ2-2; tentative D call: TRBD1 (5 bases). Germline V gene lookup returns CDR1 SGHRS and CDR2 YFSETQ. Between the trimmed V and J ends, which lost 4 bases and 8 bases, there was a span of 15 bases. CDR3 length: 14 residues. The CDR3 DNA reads TGCGCCAGCAGCCCCCGGCCAGGGTGGGGGGAGCTGTTTTTT. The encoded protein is CASSPRPGWGELFF. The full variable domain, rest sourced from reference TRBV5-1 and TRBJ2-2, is KAGVTQTPRYLIKTRGQQVTLSCSPISGHRSVSWYQQTPGQGLQFLFEYFSETQRNKGNFPGRFSGRQFSNSRSEMNVSTLELGDSALYLCASSPRPGWGELFFGEGSRLTVL.

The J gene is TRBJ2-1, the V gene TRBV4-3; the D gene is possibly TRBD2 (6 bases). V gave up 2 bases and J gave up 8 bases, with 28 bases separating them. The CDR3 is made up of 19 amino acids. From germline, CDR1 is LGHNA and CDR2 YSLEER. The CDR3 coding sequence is TGCGCCAGCAGCCAAATGAAGGGGTCTTGGGGGGAGGACGTCGATGAGCAGTTCTTC. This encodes CASSQMKGSWGEDVDEQFF.

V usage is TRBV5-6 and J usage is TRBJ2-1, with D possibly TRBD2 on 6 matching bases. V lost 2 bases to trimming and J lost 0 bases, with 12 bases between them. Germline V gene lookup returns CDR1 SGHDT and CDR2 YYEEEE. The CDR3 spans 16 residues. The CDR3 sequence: CASSFGGGVSYNEQFF. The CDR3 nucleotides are TGTGCCAGCAGCTTTGGTGGCGGGGTCTCCTACAATGAGCAGTTCTTC.

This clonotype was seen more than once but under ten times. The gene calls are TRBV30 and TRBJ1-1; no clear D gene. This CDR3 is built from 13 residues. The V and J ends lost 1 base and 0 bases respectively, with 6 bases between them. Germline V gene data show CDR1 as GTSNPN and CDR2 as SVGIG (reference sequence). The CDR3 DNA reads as TGTGCCTGGAGTGAGTCGATGAACACTGAAGCTTTCTTT. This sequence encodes CAWSESMNTEAFF.

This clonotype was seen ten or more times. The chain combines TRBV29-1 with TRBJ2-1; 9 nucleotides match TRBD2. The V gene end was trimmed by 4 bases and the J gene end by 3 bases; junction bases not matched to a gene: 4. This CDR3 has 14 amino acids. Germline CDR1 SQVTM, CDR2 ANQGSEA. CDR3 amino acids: CSVVGGRDYNEQFF. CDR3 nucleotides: TGCAGCGTTGTTGGCGGGAGGGACTACAATGAGCAGTTCTTC.

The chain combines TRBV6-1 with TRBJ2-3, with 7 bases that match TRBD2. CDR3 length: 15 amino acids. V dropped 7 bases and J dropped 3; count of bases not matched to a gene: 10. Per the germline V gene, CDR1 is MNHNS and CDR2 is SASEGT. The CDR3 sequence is CASTPWGGETDTQYF. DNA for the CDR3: TGTGCCAGCACCCCTTGGGGGGGGGAGACAGATACGCAGTATTTT.

The CDR3 is CSATKRGYEQYF. The CDR3 nucleotides are TGCAGTGCTACTAAGCGGGGCTACGAGCAGTACTTC. The chain recombines TRBV20-1 with TRBJ2-7; 7 positions match TRBD2. The ends lost 4 bases at V and 3 bases at J; junction bases unmatched: 3. Germline assignment: CDR1 DFQATT and CDR2 SNEGSKA (reference sequence). The CDR3 is 12 residues long.

The CDR3 here is CASSPRTSGMETQYF. In nucleotides, the CDR3 is TGTGCCAGCAGCCCAAGGACTAGCGGGATGGAGACCCAGTACTTC. This rearrangement joins TRBV7-2 to TRBJ2-5, with 12 nucleotides matching TRBD2. Germline loops: CDR1 SGHTA, CDR2 FQGNSA. The V and J ends lost 5 bases and 5 bases, in that order; junction bases with no gene match: 6. The CDR3 loop spans 15 amino acids.

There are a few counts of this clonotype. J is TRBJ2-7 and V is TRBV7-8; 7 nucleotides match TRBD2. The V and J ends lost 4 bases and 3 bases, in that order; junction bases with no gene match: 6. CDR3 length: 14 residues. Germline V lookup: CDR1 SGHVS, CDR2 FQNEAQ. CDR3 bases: TGTGCCAGCAGCTCAACGGGGGAGGGCTACGAGCAGTACTTC. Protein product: CASSSTGEGYEQYF. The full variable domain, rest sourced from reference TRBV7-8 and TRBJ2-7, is GAGVSQSPRYKVAKRGQDVALRCDPISGHVSLFWYQQALGQGPEFLTYFQNEAQLDKSGLPSDRFFAERPEGSVSTLKIQRTQQEDSAVYLCASSSTGEGYEQYFGPGTRLTVT.

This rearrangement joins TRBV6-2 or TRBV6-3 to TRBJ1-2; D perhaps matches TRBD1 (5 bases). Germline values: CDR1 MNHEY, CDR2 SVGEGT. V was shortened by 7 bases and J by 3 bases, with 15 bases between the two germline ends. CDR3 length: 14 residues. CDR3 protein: CASTIRRVDYGYTF. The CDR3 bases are TGTGCCAGCACGATTCGCAGGGTTGACTATGGCTACACCTTC.

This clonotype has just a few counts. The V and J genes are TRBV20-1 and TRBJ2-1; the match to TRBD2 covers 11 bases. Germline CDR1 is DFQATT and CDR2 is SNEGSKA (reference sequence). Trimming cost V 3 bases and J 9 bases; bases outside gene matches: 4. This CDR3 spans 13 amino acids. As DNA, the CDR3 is TGCAGTGCTAGGGGACTAGCGGTGCCTGAGCAGTTCTTC. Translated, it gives CSARGLAVPEQFF.

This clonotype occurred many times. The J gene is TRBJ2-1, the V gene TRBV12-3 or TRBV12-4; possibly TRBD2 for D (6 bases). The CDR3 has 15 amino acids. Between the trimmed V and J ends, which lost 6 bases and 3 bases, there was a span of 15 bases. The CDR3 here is CASRRRDGFYNEQFF. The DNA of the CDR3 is TGTGCCAGCAGACGGCGGGACGGGTTCTACAATGAGCAGTTCTTC.

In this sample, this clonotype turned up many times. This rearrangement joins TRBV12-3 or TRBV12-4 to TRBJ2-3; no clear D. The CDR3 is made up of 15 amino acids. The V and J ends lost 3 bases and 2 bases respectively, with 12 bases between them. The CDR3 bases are TGTGCCAGCAGTTTCATTGCTACCCCCACAGATACGCAGTATTTT. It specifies CASSFIATPTDTQYF.

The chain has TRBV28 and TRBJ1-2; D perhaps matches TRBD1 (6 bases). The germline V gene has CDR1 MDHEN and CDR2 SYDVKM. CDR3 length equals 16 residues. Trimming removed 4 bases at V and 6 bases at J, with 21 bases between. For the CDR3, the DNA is TGTGCCAGCAGTTACCCTGCGCACAGGGCCGAGAATGGCTACACCTTC. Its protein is CASSYPAHRAENGYTF.